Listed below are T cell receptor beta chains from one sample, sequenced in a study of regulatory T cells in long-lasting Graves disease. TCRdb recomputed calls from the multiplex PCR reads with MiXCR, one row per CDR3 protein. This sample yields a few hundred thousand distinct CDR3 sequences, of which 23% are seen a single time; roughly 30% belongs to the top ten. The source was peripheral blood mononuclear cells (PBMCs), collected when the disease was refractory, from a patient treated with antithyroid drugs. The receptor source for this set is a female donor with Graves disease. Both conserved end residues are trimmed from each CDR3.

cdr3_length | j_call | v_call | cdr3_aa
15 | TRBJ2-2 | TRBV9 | ASSVLAGGRHTGELF
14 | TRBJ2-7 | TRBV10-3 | AISEVGTGSSYEQY
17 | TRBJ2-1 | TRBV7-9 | ASSLALEGWGYSYNEQF
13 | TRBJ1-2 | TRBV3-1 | ASSQRGMPSDGYT
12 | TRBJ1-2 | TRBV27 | ASSLYSDSYGYT
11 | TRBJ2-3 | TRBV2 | ASKTGVTDTQY
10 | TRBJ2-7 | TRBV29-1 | SVASGRYEQY
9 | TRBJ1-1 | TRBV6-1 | ASHLVTEAF
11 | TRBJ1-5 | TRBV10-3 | AISEQGAQPQH
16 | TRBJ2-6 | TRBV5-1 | ASSDPRGRSSGANVLT
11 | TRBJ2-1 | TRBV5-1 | ASSFSGSYEQF
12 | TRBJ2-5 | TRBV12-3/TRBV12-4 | ASRPGTIKETQY
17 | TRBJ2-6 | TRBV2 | ASSTGTVREGSGANVLT
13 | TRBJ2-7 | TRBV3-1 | ASSEGRTPSNEQY
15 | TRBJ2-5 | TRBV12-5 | ASGLSPMAAGVGTQY
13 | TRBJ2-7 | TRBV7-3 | ASSLTQGKAYEQY
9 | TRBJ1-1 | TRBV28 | AIFGNTEAF
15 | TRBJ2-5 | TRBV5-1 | ASSLTGTSGLQETQY
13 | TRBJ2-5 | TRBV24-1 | ATSLGDVGIETQY
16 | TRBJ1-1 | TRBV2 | ASSEAPGQSHMNTEAF
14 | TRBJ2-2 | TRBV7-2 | ASSQSSRGFLRELF
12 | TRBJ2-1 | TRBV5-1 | ASSFKGSYNEQF
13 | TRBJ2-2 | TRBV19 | ASSIAGRATGELF
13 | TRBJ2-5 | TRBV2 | ASSTGTSGQETQY
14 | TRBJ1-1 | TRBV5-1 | ASSLVDPAPDTEAF
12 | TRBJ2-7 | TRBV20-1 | SADRWEATYEQY
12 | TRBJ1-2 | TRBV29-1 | SVDWTGDGYGYT